The 10 T cell receptor beta chains given below trace back to one sample, sequenced in a study of blood T cell repertoires in COVID-19. This table comes from immunoSEQ multiplex PCR, and its TCRdb copy is limited to in-frame clones, with some not included. The data hold 150,000 to 200,000 clones, with roughly 90% observed a single time. Sequencing used peripheral blood. The receptor source for this set is a man under 40 with COVID-19, enrolled during active disease.

CDR3: CASSLVGGGDEQFF. The CDR3 DNA sequence: TGCGCCAGCAGCTTGGTTGGGGGCGGTGATGAGCAGTTCTTC. V is TRBV5-1 and J is TRBJ2-1; possible D gene TRBD1, 6 bases. CDR1 and CDR2 from the germline V gene are SGHRS and YFSETQ. The CDR3 contains 14 residues. V lost 0 bases and J lost 8, with 12 bases in between.

This chain uses TRBV29-1 with TRBJ1-1; 10 nucleotides agree with TRBD1. The CDR3 extends over 12 amino acids. Germline-derived CDR1 and CDR2 are SQVTM and ANQGSEA. J lost 7 bases, V lost 4 bases, and 3 bases had no gene match. CDR3 nucleotide sequence: TGCAGCGTTGTGGGACAGGGGTATGAAGCTTTCTTT. Translating it yields CSVVGQGYEAFF. The complete variable domain, with remaining parts taken from reference TRBV29-1 and TRBJ1-1, reads SAVISQKPSRDICQRGTSLTIQCQVDSQVTMMFWYRQQPGQSLTLIATANQGSEATYESGFVIDKFPISRPNLTFSTLTVSNMSPEDSSIYLCSVVGQGYEAFFGQGTRLTVV.

The chain uses TRBV7-7 and TRBJ2-1; the match to TRBD2 covers 7 bases. Germline lookup yields CDR1 SSHAT and CDR2 FNYEAQ (reference sequence). The CDR3 runs 18 residues. J was trimmed by 0 bases and V by 5 bases; bases with no gene match: 13. CDR3 in DNA: TGTGCCAGCAGCCTGAGAGCGGGGTCAACTAGCTCCTACAATGAGCAGTTCTTC. As protein: CASSLRAGSTSSYNEQFF.

The CDR3 spells CASSPRTGTEAFF. CDR3 nucleotides: TGTGCCAGCAGCCCTAGGACAGGGACTGAAGCTTTCTTT. This rearrangement joins TRBV7-2 to TRBJ1-1; 8 bases agree with TRBD1. The CDR3 has 13 amino acids. The germline V gene encodes CDR1 SGHTA and CDR2 FQGNSA. V lost 5 bases and J lost 5; bases outside the gene matches: 4.

This clone was detected only once. The chain employs TRBV5-4 and TRBJ1-1; the D gene is possibly TRBD1 (5 bases). The CDR3 is 14 amino acids. The germline V and J ends were trimmed by 2 bases and 3 bases, with 11 bases remaining between them. The germline V gene has CDR1 SGHNT and CDR2 YYREEE (reference sequence). The CDR3: CASSFTGGDTEAFF. The CDR3 DNA reads TGTGCCAGCAGCTTCACGGGGGGGGACACTGAAGCTTTCTTT.

This chain joins TRBV12-3 or TRBV12-4 and TRBJ1-2; D is unresolved. This CDR3 is built from 12 residues. V was clipped by 5 bases and J by 4 bases, with 8 bases between them. The CDR3 nucleotides are TGTGCCAGCAGTCCCTCTCTCTATGGCTACACCTTC. This translates into CASSPSLYGYTF.

V is TRBV2 and J is TRBJ2-7; 12 nucleotides agree with TRBD1. The CDR3 is 16 residues long. Germline V CDR1 and CDR2: SNHLY, FYNNEI. Losses at the gene ends were 4 bases for V and 3 bases for J; bases not matched to a gene: 7. DNA for the CDR3: TGTGCCAGCAGTGTGGGACAGGGGGCTATAGGCTACGAGCAGTACTTC. Amino acid sequence: CASSVGQGAIGYEQYF.

The chain is built from TRBV5-6 and TRBJ2-7, with 8 bases matching TRBD2. V shed 1 base, J shed 7 bases, and the junction held 13 bases outside the gene matches. CDR1 is SGHDT and CDR2 is YYEEEE in the germline V gene. The CDR3 covers 16 residues. CDR3 nucleotides: TGTGCCAGCAGCTTGCGGGTCCTCGGGCGGGAGGAGGAGCAGTACTTC. This sequence encodes CASSLRVLGREEEQYF.

The rearrangement links TRBV27 to TRBJ1-1, with a weak D call TRBD1 (5 bases). The CDR3 is 14 residues long. V was shortened by 2 bases and J by 8 bases, with 15 bases between the two germline ends. Germline lookup yields CDR1 MNHEY and CDR2 SMNVEV (reference sequence). DNA for the CDR3: TGTGCCAGCAGTTTAGACCGGGGGATCGGGGAAGCTTTCTTT. It translates to CASSLDRGIGEAFF.

The V gene is TRBV4-3, the J gene TRBJ1-2, with D unclear. CDR1 LGHNA and CDR2 YSLEER come from the germline V gene. V dropped 3 bases and J dropped 3 bases, with 14 bases sitting between them. There are 15 residues in the CDR3. For the CDR3, the DNA is TGCGCCAGCAGCCAGTTGCCCACGGGAGACTATGGCTACACCTTC. Its protein product is CASSQLPTGDYGYTF.